One and the same sample provided the 12 T cell receptor beta chains below, sequenced in a study of metastatic and nonmetastatic thyroid tumors. There were no patients who had received any treatment before thyroid surgery. TCRdb redid the clone calls on the PCR reads using MiXCR. The sample comprises about 22,000 clones, about 21% of which are singletons, and roughly 13% rests with the top ten. Sequences were obtained from blood. The receptors derive from a male donor with papillary thyroid cancer or a benign thyroid nodule (not recorded which). Some clones in this sample may be carry-over from other donors' samples.

This clone was picked up a small number of times. The chain uses TRBV6-1 and TRBJ1-1; no reliable D call. Germline CDR1 MNHNS, CDR2 SASEGT. The CDR3 sequence is 14 residues long. Trimming took off 5 bases at V and 6 bases at J, with 16 bases between the two ends. The CDR3 loop reads CASSPGVHGAEAFF. DNA of the CDR3: TGTGCCAGCAGTCCAGGAGTACATGGGGCTGAAGCTTTCTTT.

This clone was picked up many times. The chain is built from TRBV27 and TRBJ2-2; a weak D match, TRBD1 (6 bases). V was pared by 6 bases and J by 4 bases, with 6 bases between. CDR1 is MNHEY and CDR2 is SMNVEV in the germline V gene (reference sequence). The CDR3 is made up of 12 amino acids. This CDR3 reads CASRGGTGELFF. The CDR3, as DNA: TGTGCCAGCAGAGGGGGCACCGGGGAGCTGTTTTTT.

The chain has TRBV20-1 and TRBJ2-3; possible D gene TRBD2, 5 bases. Germline CDR1 reads DFQATT; CDR2 reads SNEGSKA (reference sequence). V lost 8 bases and J 2 bases, leaving 11 bases between the germline ends. This CDR3 has 12 amino acids. The CDR3 reads CSLVRDTDTQYF. DNA for the CDR3: TGCAGTTTGGTACGGGACACAGATACGCAGTATTTT.

There are many counts of this clone. The gene calls are TRBV2 and TRBJ1-1; D is unresolved. The CDR3 runs 12 residues. Trimming removed 9 bases from V and 3 bases from J, with 11 bases in between. The germline CDR1 and CDR2 sequences are SNHLY and FYNNEI. For the CDR3, the DNA is TGTGCCAGTAGACATGACTACACTGAAGCTTTCTTT. Translated: CASRHDYTEAFF. The variable domain in full, completed from reference TRBV2 and TRBJ1-1, reads EPEVTQTPSHQVTQMGQEVILRCVPISNHLYFYWYRQILGQKVEFLVSFYNNEISEKSEIFDDQFSVERPDGSNFTLKIRSTKLEDSAMYFCASRHDYTEAFFGQGTRLTVV.

This clone was seen at least ten times. This chain joins TRBV7-9 and TRBJ2-5; TRBD2 agrees at 13 bases. Trimming at V came to 2 bases and at J to 7 bases, leaving 7 bases not matched to a gene. Germline CDR1 SEHNR, CDR2 FQNEAQ (reference sequence). The CDR3 runs to 16 residues. CDR3: CASSLLGTSGTGTQYF. The DNA for the CDR3 is TGTGCCAGCAGCTTACTAGGGACTAGCGGGACAGGGACCCAGTACTTC. Full variable domain (missing parts from reference TRBV7-9 and TRBJ2-5): DTGVSQNPRHKITKRGQNVTFRCDPISEHNRLYWYRQTLGQGPEFLTYFQNEAQLEKSRLLSDRFSAERPKGSFSTLEIQRTEQGDSAMYLCASSLLGTSGTGTQYFGPGTRLLVL.

As regards this clone: This CDR3 fails to terminate in the conserved phenylalanine or tryptophan, so it likely reflects a read error. The sample carries other DNA sequences with the same CDR3. The J gene is TRBJ2-6, the V gene TRBV5-1; tentatively, D is TRBD1 or TRBD2 (5 bases each). The length of the CDR3 is 15 residues. Germline CDR1 is SGHRS and CDR2 is YFSETQ. The CDR3 spells CASSQGVSGANVLTS. The CDR3 DNA is TGCGCCAGCAGTCAGGGAGTCTCTGGTGCCAACGTCCTGACTTCC.

The CDR3 spells CASSLNWGNEQFF. As DNA, the CDR3 is TGTGCCAGCAGCTTAAATTGGGGGAATGAGCAGTTCTTC. The chain recombines TRBV11-3 with TRBJ2-1; D may be TRBD1 or TRBD2 (5 bases each). The CDR3 loop spans 13 amino acids. The germline V and J ends were trimmed by 2 bases and 7 bases, with 9 bases remaining between them. Germline V gene data show CDR1 as SGHNT and CDR2 as YENEEA. The entire variable domain, with the rest obtained from reference TRBV11-3 and TRBJ2-1, is as follows: EAGVVQSPRYKIIEKKQPVAFWCNPISGHNTLYWYLQNLGQGPELLIRYENEEAVDDSQLPKDRFSAERLKGVDSTLKIQPAELGDSAVYLCASSLNWGNEQFFGPGTRLTVL.

The table lists this clone with many counts. It may be a read error: a sequence one base away is much more abundant. Within the sample, other DNA sequences also encode this same CDR3. The chain employs TRBV20-1 and TRBJ2-7; TRBD1 aligns across 8 bases. Germline CDR1 is DFQATT and CDR2 is SNEGSKA (reference sequence). Germline trimming cut 5 bases from V and 6 bases from J; bases unmatched to any gene: 18. The CDR3 consists of 16 residues. The CDR3 sequence: CSASPSGTGREAEQYF. CDR3 coding DNA: TGCAGTGCTTCCCCTTCCGGGACAGGCAGGGAGGCCGAGCAGTACTTC.

With respect to this clone: Its ends do not fully match the called genes, so a read error is possible. The J gene is TRBJ2-7, the V gene TRBV20-1; D gene ambiguous. CDR1 is DFQATT and CDR2 is SNEGSKA in the germline V gene (reference sequence). The CDR3 totals 14 residues. The CDR3 protein is CSARKCEYTYDQYF. CDR3 coding DNA: TGCAGTGCTAGAAAGTGCGAGTATACCTACGACCAGTACTTC.

By frequency in the sample, this clone is medium-sized. The chain has TRBV19 and TRBJ1-3; D is unresolved. The ends were cut back, 9 bases at V and 4 bases at J, with 13 bases in the middle. The germline V gene has CDR1 LNHDA and CDR2 SQIVND (reference sequence). The CDR3 totals 13 residues. This CDR3 is CARPQRRGNTIYF. The CDR3 DNA reads TGTGCCAGACCCCAGCGGAGAGGAAACACCATATATTTT.

Worth noting for this clone: This may be a read error, as it is one base from a much larger clone. The chain has TRBV9 and TRBJ2-5; D unresolved. Germline lookup yields CDR1 SGDLS and CDR2 YYNGEE. This CDR3 comprises 14 residues. CDR3 protein: CASSPWAVQGTQYF. The CDR3 DNA reads TGTGCCAGCAGCCCCTGGGCGGTCCAAGGGACCCAGTACTTC.

This clone is categorized as medium-sized (0.01 to 0.1%). The chain links TRBV5-1 to TRBJ1-3, with D maybe TRBD1 (5 bases). The CDR3 length is 15 residues. V was pared by 3 bases and J by 8 bases, with 18 bases between. Germline V CDR1 and CDR2: SGHRS, YFSETQ. The DNA of the CDR3 is TGCGCCAGCAGCTCCCTCGGTGTGGGGGGGGACACCATATATTTT. Translating gives CASSSLGVGGDTIYF.